The clone carrying this T cell receptor (beta chain) was counted ten times or more. Its target is unknown. The data belong to a study of early T cells in non-severe SARS-CoV-2 infection. About the research overall: Sequencing of unsorted whole blood was done on bulk RNA, leaving chains unpaired. Study conclusions and caveats: Reliance on VDJdb matching favored anti-spike CD8 responses; private and CD4 specificities were missed.

Unique molecular identifiers were attached to individual cDNA molecules. Using its own MiXCR run on the 5' RACE reads, TCRdb lists one record per CDR3 protein. Of about 20,000 distinct CDR3 sequences listed, about 4.3% are singletons. CDR1 is SGHRS, CDR2 YFSETQ, per germline. The CDR3 is 15 amino acids. The V gene lost 4 bases and the J gene lost 5 bases, with 13 bases spanning the gap. Sequencing was carried out using whole blood. This chain connects TRBV5-1 to TRBJ1-6; D possibly corresponds to TRBD1 (5 bases). The source is an adult who was a healthcare worker with PCR-confirmed SARS-CoV-2 infection or an uninfected control (not recorded which). CDR3 in amino acids: CASSPEGRDNSPLHF. For the CDR3, the DNA is TGCGCCAGCAGCCCGGAGGGCAGGGATAATTCACCCCTCCACTTT.